The rows below give T cell receptor beta chains drawn from one sample of a study of T cell clonotyping in hematopoietic cell transplantation. Profiling relied on immunoSEQ multiplex PCR, and the TCRdb table lists in-frame clones only, not all of them. Counted here are fewer than 50,000 clones, around 95% occurring once; the ten biggest clones make up over 0.65%. What was sequenced was peripheral blood mononuclear cells. The receptors here all came from a woman aged 50 to 60 in good health. Some clones in this sample may be carry-over from other donors' samples. The CDR3 runs from the conserved cysteine through the conserved F or W. Each record gives: D gene, V gene, CDR3 length, J gene, clone size, CDR3 DNA, CDR3 protein. A D gene is named only where the DNA matches it firmly. The listing skips clone size in some rows; elsewhere it reads once, few, many or a size class.

TRBD2,TRBV7-8,17,TRBJ2-3,-,TGTGCCAGCAGCTTATTTGGGTCGGGGGGGAGCACAGATACGCAGTATTTT,CASSLFGSGGSTDTQYF
-,TRBV2,13,TRBJ1-1,-,TGTGCCAGCAGTGAAATGCCCAACACTGAAGCTTTCTTT,CASSEMPNTEAFF
TRBD1,TRBV7-7,13,TRBJ1-5,-,TGTGCCAGCAGCCCAGGACAGGGGCAGCCCCAGCATTTT,CASSPGQGQPQHF
-,TRBV11-3,14,TRBJ2-1,-,TGTGCCAGCAGCCCAGTATTAACTAAAAGTGAGCAGTTCTTC,CASSPVLTKSEQFF
-,TRBV6-6,15,TRBJ1-1,-,TGTGCCAGCAGTGAGACGGGGGTTTGGAACACTGAAGCTTTCTTT,CASSETGVWNTEAFF
-,TRBV11-3,13,TRBJ2-3,few,TGTGCCAGCAGCCAGATAGATAAGGATACGCAGTATTTT,CASSQIDKDTQYF
-,TRBV5-4,14,TRBJ2-7,-,TGTGCCAGCAGCCCGCAGGTTAGCTCCTACGAGCAGTACTTC,CASSPQVSSYEQYF
-,TRBV10-1,13,TRBJ2-7,-,TGCGCCAGGGACAGCGGATGGTATTTGGAGCAGTACTTC,CARDSGWYLEQYF
TRBD1,TRBV10-3,15,TRBJ1-2,once,TGTGCCATCAATCAGGAGGACAGGGGAGGTATAGGCTACACCTTC,CAINQEDRGGIGYTF
-,TRBV7-2,16,TRBJ2-2,-,TGTGCCAGCAGCTTAGTGTTTTCACGCAACACCGGGGAGCTGTTTTTT,CASSLVFSRNTGELFF
-,TRBV19,11,TRBJ1-1,few,TGTGCCAGCGTTGGGATCACTGAAGCTTTCTTT,CASVGITEAFF
-,TRBV6-1,14,TRBJ1-5,-,TGTGCCAGCAGTGAGCTTAGGGGGGTCTCGGCCCAGCATTTT,CASSELRGVSAQHF
TRBD1,TRBV6-5,15,TRBJ1-6,once,TGTGCCAGCAGTTCGGGACAGGGGGCCGGTTCACCCCTCCACTTT,CASSSGQGAGSPLHF
TRBD2,TRBV19,14,TRBJ2-1,-,TGTGCCAGTAGTATTACTAGCGGATTAAATGAGCAGTTCTTC,CASSITSGLNEQFF
-,TRBV7-6,16,TRBJ1-3,-,TGTGCCAGCAGCTTAGCGACGCGGCAGGGCGGAAACACCATATATTTT,CASSLATRQGGNTIYF
TRBD2,TRBV7-2,15,TRBJ2-7,-,TGTGCCAGCAGCTTAGCGGGTAGACTAGCTCCCGAGCAGTACTTC,CASSLAGRLAPEQYF
-,TRBV5-4,12,TRBJ1-2,-,TGTGCCAGCAGCTTGGGTGGGGGTGGCTACACCTTC,CASSLGGGGYTF
-,TRBV6-6,12,TRBJ2-7,-,TGTGCCAGCAGGGTGAGCAACGGCGAGCAGTACTTC,CASRVSNGEQYF
-,TRBV5-4,14,TRBJ1-1,-,TGTGCCAGCAGCTTCAGGGTGGCGAACACTGAAGCTTTCTTT,CASSFRVANTEAFF
-,TRBV2,15,TRBJ1-2,-,TGTGCCAGCAGGGAAGGGTGGCAGACAGTTAAGAGCTACACCTTC,CASREGWQTVKSYTF
TRBD1,TRBV27,15,TRBJ1-1,-,TGTGCCACCCGGGGACAGGCAAATCGGAACACTGAAGCTTTCTTT,CATRGQANRNTEAFF
-,TRBV6-5,14,TRBJ2-2,-,TGTGCCAGCAGTTACTGGGCTTCCACCGGGGAGCTGTTTTTT,CASSYWASTGELFF
-,TRBV6-5,14,TRBJ1-4,once,TGTGCCAGCAGTTACAACCGGGGGGATGAAAAACTGTTTTTT,CASSYNRGDEKLFF
-,TRBV14,13,TRBJ1-2,-,TGTGCCAGCAGCCAAGATGTGGCCCAGGAATACACCTTC,CASSQDVAQEYTF
-,TRBV19,13,TRBJ1-2,few,TGTGCCAGTAGGGTCAGGGAGAACTATGGCTACACCTTC,CASRVRENYGYTF
-,TRBV19,15,TRBJ2-2,-,TGTGCCAGTAGTATAGAACGGGCCTACACCGGGGAGCTGTTTTTT,CASSIERAYTGELFF
-,TRBV7-2,13,TRBJ2-1,-,TGTGCCAGCAGCTTGGTAGGGAGCTATGAGCAGTTCTTC,CASSLVGSYEQFF
-,TRBV10-3,15,TRBJ1-5,-,TGTGCCATCAGTGAGTCGAGCTTAAGCAATCAGCCCCAGCATTTT,CAISESSLSNQPQHF
-,TRBV14,14,TRBJ2-3,-,TGTGCCAGCAGCCAAATGGGGGCCGCAGATACGCAGTATTTT,CASSQMGAADTQYF
-,TRBV10-3,20,TRBJ1-1,-,TGTGCCATCAGTGAGTCGGGAGGAGGGCAGGGGTTTCGTAGCTTGGCTGAAGCTTTCTTT,CAISESGGGQGFRSLAEAFF
TRBD1,TRBV6-5,16,TRBJ2-1,-,TGTGCCAGCAGTTACGATGACAGGGGATCCCTAAATGAGCAGTTCTTC,CASSYDDRGSLNEQFF
TRBD1,TRBV18,14,TRBJ1-4,-,TGTGCCAGCTCACAAGGACAGGCGGAGGAAAAACTGTTTTTT,CASSQGQAEEKLFF
-,TRBV6-1,13,TRBJ2-5,-,TGTGCCAGCACACGGAACCCTCGAGAGACCCAGTACTTC,CASTRNPRETQYF
TRBD2,TRBV4-1,17,TRBJ2-2,-,TGCGCCAGCAGCCAAAGGACTAGCGGGGGGAACACCGGGGAGCTGTTTTTT,CASSQRTSGGNTGELFF
TRBD1,TRBV6-5,15,TRBJ2-1,-,TGTGCCAGCTCAACTCTTGGCAGGGGGCGCTTCCGGCAGTTCTTC,CASSTLGRGRFRQFF
TRBD2,TRBV5-1,16,TRBJ2-3,once,TGCGCCAGCAGCACACCGGGACTAGCGGGGGCAGATACGCAGTATTTT,CASSTPGLAGADTQYF
TRBD1,TRBV6-5,14,TRBJ1-3,once,TGTGCCAGCAGTTCAAGGGGACAGGGAAACACCATATATTTT,CASSSRGQGNTIYF
-,TRBV9,13,TRBJ2-7,-,TGTGCCAGCAGCGTGAACCCTACCTACGAGCAGTACTTC,CASSVNPTYEQYF
-,TRBV9,15,TRBJ2-2,-,TGTGCCAGCAGCAATCAACCGGCAAACACCGGGGAGCTGTTTTTT,CASSNQPANTGELFF
TRBD1,TRBV5-8,19,TRBJ1-5,-,TGTGCCAGCAGCTCCCCGCCGGACAGGACTTCCAATAGCAATCAGCCCCAGCATTTT,CASSSPPDRTSNSNQPQHF
-,TRBV28,12,TRBJ1-2,-,TGTGCCAGCAGTTCCGTGGACTATGGCTACACCTTC,CASSSVDYGYTF
-,TRBV19,12,TRBJ2-3,once,TGTGCCAGTAGTCCCGGAGGCGATACGCAGTATTTT,CASSPGGDTQYF
-,TRBV19,14,TRBJ2-2,-,TGTGCCAGTAGCTGGCCTTCGAACACCGGGGAGCTGTTTTTT,CASSWPSNTGELFF
TRBD2,TRBV5-1,16,TRBJ2-1,-,TGCGCCAGCAGCTCGGGTAGCGGGGTCTCCTACAATGAGCAGTTCTTC,CASSSGSGVSYNEQFF
-,TRBV7-2,14,TRBJ2-6,once,TGTGCCAGCAGCGCCAAGCGACAGGTGGACGTCCTGACTTTC,CASSAKRQVDVLTF